This T cell receptor (beta chain) was retrieved from a study of regulatory T cells in long-lasting Graves disease. Stated time point: persistent/refractory GD, antithyroid drugs over 5 years with positive TRAb. PBMC RNA was the source of the TCR library. Arm-PCR of CDR3 regions and iRepertoire HTBI primers were the basis on which TCR beta libraries were built. As handled by the study authors: Identification of gene segments yielded more than 55 TRBV and about 14 TRBJ across samples. TCRdb reanalysed the multiplex PCR reads using MiXCR and keeps one entry per CDR3 protein. For this entry, the V and J calls and clone size follow TCRdb and not the study's own pipeline. Seen here are around 450,000 distinct CDR3 sequences, 20% to 25% observed once, and the top ten hold roughly 7.7%. General study results and limits: Persistent disease preferred TRBV28, TRBJ1-2 and TRBJ2-5; new disease, TRBV20-1 and TRBJ2-1. More public clonotypes were shared by persistent patients (around 3,000) than by new patients (approximately 1,000).

The CDR3 is 16 residues long. J was trimmed by 6 bases and V by 4 bases; bases with no gene match: 14. Germline CDR1 and CDR2: SEHNR and FQNEAQ (reference sequence). Points on this clonotype: Its antigen is as yet unknown.

This TCR came from a female donor with Graves disease. Here the sequenced sample was peripheral blood mononuclear cells (PBMCs), taken when the disease was refractory, from a patient treated with antithyroid drugs. The V gene is TRBV7-9, the J gene TRBJ2-5; 7 bases line up with TRBD1. DNA for the CDR3: TGTGCCAGCAGCTACATCCGGGACAGCCGATTTAAGACCCAGTACTTC. It encodes CASSYIRDSRFKTQYF.